A selection of T cell receptor beta chains follows, all from one sample in a study of T-cell memory formation after mild COVID-19. One entry per CDR3 protein, called by TCRdb with MiXCR from the 5' RACE reads. The data contain roughly 400,000 distinct CDR3 sequences, roughly 17% of them singletons. Input material: PBMCs or a T cell subset sorted from them (not recorded which). The receptors derive from a young man who had mild COVID-19 (a few samples of this study predate the infection). Cell type and time point are not known. The CDR3 runs from the conserved cysteine through the conserved F or W. A D gene is named only where the DNA matches it firmly. Rows give clone size only sometimes, using once, few, many, or a class for an expanded clone.

v_call: TRBV20-1; d_call: -; clone_size: few; cdr3_length: 15; j_call: TRBJ2-1; cdr3_nt: TGCAGTGCAACGTCTGACTCACCCTGGGGCGATGAGCAGTTCTTC; cdr3_aa: CSATSDSPWGDEQFF
v_call: TRBV11-2; d_call: -; clone_size: -; cdr3_length: 19; j_call: TRBJ1-2; cdr3_nt: TGTGCCAGCAGCCATCCCCCTTACTCGACAGAGAACTCTAACTATGGCTACACCTTC; cdr3_aa: CASSHPPYSTENSNYGYTF
v_call: TRBV6-1; d_call: -; clone_size: -; cdr3_length: 15; j_call: TRBJ1-5; cdr3_nt: TGTGCCAGCAGCCCCAGTAGGGATCGAAATCAGCCCCAGCATTTT; cdr3_aa: CASSPSRDRNQPQHF
v_call: TRBV7-9; d_call: -; clone_size: -; cdr3_length: 15; j_call: TRBJ1-6; cdr3_nt: TGTGCCAGCAGCGCCTTTCAGGGGTATAATTCACCCCTCCACTTT; cdr3_aa: CASSAFQGYNSPLHF
v_call: TRBV6-5; d_call: TRBD2; clone_size: -; cdr3_length: 15; j_call: TRBJ2-5; cdr3_nt: TGTGCCAGCAACAAAAAGACTAGCTACCAAGAGACCCAGTACTTC; cdr3_aa: CASNKKTSYQETQYF
v_call: TRBV29-1; d_call: -; clone_size: -; cdr3_length: 13; j_call: TRBJ1-2; cdr3_nt: TGCAGCGTTGAGGGGGTGAGCGACTATGGCTACACCTTC; cdr3_aa: CSVEGVSDYGYTF
v_call: TRBV12-3/TRBV12-4; d_call: -; clone_size: -; cdr3_length: 12; j_call: TRBJ2-1; cdr3_nt: TGTGCCAGCACCCCAGTGTCCGGGGAGCAGTTCTTC; cdr3_aa: CASTPVSGEQFF
v_call: TRBV18; d_call: -; clone_size: few; cdr3_length: 14; j_call: TRBJ1-2; cdr3_nt: TGTGCCAGCTCACGGCCGGGAGATCGCTATGGCTACACCTTC; cdr3_aa: CASSRPGDRYGYTF
v_call: TRBV5-1; d_call: TRBD1; clone_size: many; cdr3_length: 16; j_call: TRBJ2-7; cdr3_nt: TGCGCCAGCAGCTTGGAACCAGGGGGCCTTTACTACGAGCAGTACTTC; cdr3_aa: CASSLEPGGLYYEQYF
v_call: TRBV20-1; d_call: -; clone_size: many; cdr3_length: 14; j_call: TRBJ2-5; cdr3_nt: TGCAGTGCCACACGACTAGAGGGGACGGAGACCCAGTACTTC; cdr3_aa: CSATRLEGTETQYF
v_call: TRBV5-1; d_call: TRBD1; clone_size: few; cdr3_length: 15; j_call: TRBJ1-1; cdr3_nt: TGCGCCAGCAGCCCGCAGGGGGCGAGGGACACTGAAGCTTTCTTT; cdr3_aa: CASSPQGARDTEAFF
v_call: TRBV7-7; d_call: TRBD2; clone_size: few; cdr3_length: 15; j_call: TRBJ2-2; cdr3_nt: TGTGCTAGCAGCTTAGCGGGTCTAGCCACCGGGGAGCTGTTTTTT; cdr3_aa: CASSLAGLATGELFF
v_call: TRBV18; d_call: TRBD1; clone_size: many; cdr3_length: 16; j_call: TRBJ1-6; cdr3_nt: TGTGCCAGCTCACGGCGAGGGGGACAGTTAAATTCACCCCTCCACTTT; cdr3_aa: CASSRRGGQLNSPLHF
v_call: TRBV4-3; d_call: -; clone_size: -; cdr3_length: 15; j_call: TRBJ1-2; cdr3_nt: TGCGCCAGCAGCCAAGACTGGCGGACAGACTATGGCTACACCTTC; cdr3_aa: CASSQDWRTDYGYTF
v_call: TRBV7-2; d_call: -; clone_size: -; cdr3_length: 14; j_call: TRBJ1-1; cdr3_nt: TGTGCCAGCAGCCACTTACAGATGAACACTGAAGCTTTCTTT; cdr3_aa: CASSHLQMNTEAFF
v_call: TRBV4-2; d_call: TRBD2; clone_size: few; cdr3_length: 15; j_call: TRBJ2-5; cdr3_nt: TGTGCCAGCAGCCAAGGGACTAGCGTTCAGGAGACCCAGTACTTC; cdr3_aa: CASSQGTSVQETQYF
v_call: TRBV18; d_call: TRBD1; clone_size: -; cdr3_length: 16; j_call: TRBJ2-7; cdr3_nt: TGTGCCAGCTCACCTCCCGGACAGGGCCAAATCTCCGAGCAGTACTTC; cdr3_aa: CASSPPGQGQISEQYF
v_call: TRBV4-1; d_call: -; clone_size: -; cdr3_length: 16; j_call: TRBJ2-1; cdr3_nt: TGCGCCAGCAGCTCAGTTGGGGGACGCTCCTACAATGAGCAGTTCTTC; cdr3_aa: CASSSVGGRSYNEQFF
v_call: TRBV5-1; d_call: TRBD1; clone_size: -; cdr3_length: 15; j_call: TRBJ1-1; cdr3_nt: TGCGCCAGCAGCACCACAGGGGTACTGAACACTGAAGCTTTCTTT; cdr3_aa: CASSTTGVLNTEAFF
v_call: TRBV28; d_call: -; clone_size: -; cdr3_length: 13; j_call: TRBJ1-6; cdr3_nt: TGTGCCAGCAGTTTCGTAATGGATTCACCCCTCCACTTT; cdr3_aa: CASSFVMDSPLHF
v_call: TRBV30; d_call: -; clone_size: -; cdr3_length: 13; j_call: TRBJ1-1; cdr3_nt: TGTGCCTGGATGGTCGAGGGGAACACTGAAGCTTTCTTT; cdr3_aa: CAWMVEGNTEAFF
v_call: TRBV20-1; d_call: -; clone_size: -; cdr3_length: 15; j_call: TRBJ2-2; cdr3_nt: TGCAGTGCTAGTGGTCAGGGCGGCTTTATCGGGGAGCTGTTTTTT; cdr3_aa: CSASGQGGFIGELFF
v_call: TRBV4-1; d_call: -; clone_size: few; cdr3_length: 13; j_call: TRBJ2-3; cdr3_nt: TGCGCCAGCAGCCAAGAAGACCGCCCTACGCAGTATTTT; cdr3_aa: CASSQEDRPTQYF
v_call: TRBV7-9; d_call: -; clone_size: few; cdr3_length: 11; j_call: TRBJ1-1; cdr3_nt: TGTGCCAGCAGCCGTAGACCTGAAGCTTTCTTT; cdr3_aa: CASSRRPEAFF
v_call: TRBV6-5; d_call: -; clone_size: -; cdr3_length: 16; j_call: TRBJ2-5; cdr3_nt: TGTGCCAGCAGTTACGGCGCGGGGAAAGGGCAGGAGACCCAGTACTTC; cdr3_aa: CASSYGAGKGQETQYF
v_call: TRBV4-1; d_call: -; clone_size: -; cdr3_length: 15; j_call: TRBJ1-2; cdr3_nt: TGCGCCAGCAGCCACGGGGCAGGAGTTAACTATGGCTACACCTTC; cdr3_aa: CASSHGAGVNYGYTF
v_call: TRBV6-6; d_call: TRBD1; clone_size: few; cdr3_length: 16; j_call: TRBJ1-1; cdr3_nt: TGTGCCAGCACTTTAGACAGGGGCGAGTTGAACACTGAAGCTTTCTTT; cdr3_aa: CASTLDRGELNTEAFF
v_call: TRBV7-2; d_call: -; clone_size: few; cdr3_length: 12; j_call: TRBJ2-4; cdr3_nt: TGTGCCAGCAGCTTACGACGGGGCATTCAGTACTTC; cdr3_aa: CASSLRRGIQYF
v_call: TRBV20-1; d_call: TRBD2; clone_size: few; cdr3_length: 14; j_call: TRBJ2-3; cdr3_nt: TGCAGTGCTAGTGCGGCTAGCGGAACAGATACGCAGTATTTT; cdr3_aa: CSASAASGTDTQYF
v_call: TRBV7-8; d_call: -; clone_size: few; cdr3_length: 13; j_call: TRBJ2-3; cdr3_nt: TGTGCCAGCAGCTTAGTAGGGGGGTATACGCAGTATTTT; cdr3_aa: CASSLVGGYTQYF
v_call: TRBV9; d_call: TRBD2; clone_size: many; cdr3_length: 17; j_call: TRBJ2-4; cdr3_nt: TGTGCCAGCAGCGTCCAACCGGCGGGGGGGCCGAGGGACATTCAGTACTTC; cdr3_aa: CASSVQPAGGPRDIQYF
v_call: TRBV14; d_call: -; clone_size: few; cdr3_length: 15; j_call: TRBJ2-7; cdr3_nt: TGTGCCAGCAGCCAATTGGGGTCTAATACCTACGAGCAGTACTTC; cdr3_aa: CASSQLGSNTYEQYF
v_call: TRBV4-2; d_call: -; clone_size: -; cdr3_length: 15; j_call: TRBJ2-3; cdr3_nt: TGTGCCAGCAGCCAAGAGGGCGGACGCACAGATACGCAGTATTTT; cdr3_aa: CASSQEGGRTDTQYF
v_call: TRBV20-1; d_call: -; clone_size: -; cdr3_length: 13; j_call: TRBJ1-5; cdr3_nt: TGCAGTGCTAGCCCGGACAGATATCAGCCCCAGCATTTT; cdr3_aa: CSASPDRYQPQHF
v_call: TRBV29-1; d_call: -; clone_size: few; cdr3_length: 12; j_call: TRBJ1-2; cdr3_nt: TGCAGCGTTGGCGACAGGCCAAGAGGCTACACCTTC; cdr3_aa: CSVGDRPRGYTF
v_call: TRBV4-3; d_call: -; clone_size: few; cdr3_length: 16; j_call: TRBJ2-6; cdr3_nt: TGCGCCAGCAGCCAAGGGTCCATCTCTGGGGCCAACGTCCTGACTTTC; cdr3_aa: CASSQGSISGANVLTF
v_call: TRBV28; d_call: -; clone_size: few; cdr3_length: 15; j_call: TRBJ2-1; cdr3_nt: TGTGCCAGCCGCGTAGGAGGTTTTAGGAGCAATGAGCAGTTCTTC; cdr3_aa: CASRVGGFRSNEQFF
v_call: TRBV6-5; d_call: -; clone_size: few; cdr3_length: 16; j_call: TRBJ2-2; cdr3_nt: TGTGCCAGCAGTGATCTCGAGAATTTGGGGACCGGGGAGCTGTTTTTT; cdr3_aa: CASSDLENLGTGELFF
v_call: TRBV4-3; d_call: -; clone_size: -; cdr3_length: 15; j_call: TRBJ1-1; cdr3_nt: TGCGCCAGCAGCCAAGGGGGATGGGGGGAATTTGAAGCTTTCTTT; cdr3_aa: CASSQGGWGEFEAFF
v_call: TRBV20-1; d_call: -; clone_size: -; cdr3_length: 15; j_call: TRBJ1-5; cdr3_nt: TGCAGTGCCCTCCTGGGGACGGATAGCAATCAGCCCCAGCATTTT; cdr3_aa: CSALLGTDSNQPQHF
v_call: TRBV21-1; d_call: -; clone_size: -; cdr3_length: 20; j_call: TRBJ2-1; cdr3_nt: TGTGCCAGCAGCAAAGAAGTCCAGTTGTCGAGGGGGGTTCAGTACAATGAGCAGTTCTTC; cdr3_aa: CASSKEVQLSRGVQYNEQFF
v_call: TRBV20-1; d_call: -; clone_size: -; cdr3_length: 13; j_call: TRBJ2-4; cdr3_nt: TGCAGTGCTAGAGATCCCCTTCGGGGCATTCAGTACTTC; cdr3_aa: CSARDPLRGIQYF
v_call: TRBV5-1; d_call: -; clone_size: many; cdr3_length: 13; j_call: TRBJ1-1; cdr3_nt: TGCGCCAGCAGCTTGGATAGGGGAGGGGAAGCTTTCTTT; cdr3_aa: CASSLDRGGEAFF
v_call: TRBV11-2; d_call: -; clone_size: few; cdr3_length: 14; j_call: TRBJ2-7; cdr3_nt: TGTGCCAGCAGCTTAGGTGTGAGCTCCTACGAGCAGTACTTC; cdr3_aa: CASSLGVSSYEQYF
v_call: TRBV3-2; d_call: -; clone_size: -; cdr3_length: 17; j_call: TRBJ2-5; cdr3_nt: TGTGCCAGCAGCCAAGGGACTCCCGGTCGGAGCCAAGAGACCCAGTACTTC; cdr3_aa: CASSQGTPGRSQETQYF
v_call: TRBV27; d_call: -; clone_size: -; cdr3_length: 14; j_call: TRBJ1-4; cdr3_nt: TGTGCCAGCAGTTGGGGGATTACTAATGAAAAACTGTTTTTT; cdr3_aa: CASSWGITNEKLFF
v_call: TRBV6-5; d_call: TRBD1; clone_size: few; cdr3_length: 16; j_call: TRBJ2-1; cdr3_nt: TGTGCCAGCAGTCCCGGACAGGGGGAGTATTACAATGAGCAGTTCTTC; cdr3_aa: CASSPGQGEYYNEQFF
v_call: TRBV4-3; d_call: TRBD1; clone_size: -; cdr3_length: 16; j_call: TRBJ2-1; cdr3_nt: TGCGCCAGCAGCCAAGAAAGAGGGGGCGCAATATGGGAGCAGTTCTTC; cdr3_aa: CASSQERGGAIWEQFF
v_call: TRBV7-2; d_call: TRBD1; clone_size: few; cdr3_length: 19; j_call: TRBJ2-7; cdr3_nt: TGTGCCAGCAGCTTAGTCCCGGGACAGGGAAATTTGGCCCTTTACGAGCAGTACTTC; cdr3_aa: CASSLVPGQGNLALYEQYF
v_call: TRBV3-1; d_call: TRBD2; clone_size: -; cdr3_length: 16; j_call: TRBJ2-1; cdr3_nt: TGTGCCAGCAGCCAAGATACCGCCGGGACTAGCGGAGAGCAGTTCTTC; cdr3_aa: CASSQDTAGTSGEQFF
v_call: TRBV11-1; d_call: -; clone_size: few; cdr3_length: 16; j_call: TRBJ2-2; cdr3_nt: TGTGCCAGCAGCCCTACAGGCGCAGGGAACACCGGGGAGCTGTTTTTT; cdr3_aa: CASSPTGAGNTGELFF
v_call: TRBV18; d_call: TRBD1; clone_size: few; cdr3_length: 15; j_call: TRBJ2-5; cdr3_nt: TGTGCCAGCTCACCCAGACCGACAGGGGACGAGACCCAGTACTTC; cdr3_aa: CASSPRPTGDETQYF
v_call: TRBV20-1; d_call: TRBD2; clone_size: few; cdr3_length: 13; j_call: TRBJ2-3; cdr3_nt: TGCAGTGCTAGACCAGAAGCGGGGCGTACGCAGTATTTT; cdr3_aa: CSARPEAGRTQYF
v_call: TRBV7-2; d_call: -; clone_size: few; cdr3_length: 15; j_call: TRBJ1-2; cdr3_nt: TGTGCCAGCAGCAAACCGGGACATCTACGCTCTGGCTACACCTTC; cdr3_aa: CASSKPGHLRSGYTF
v_call: TRBV4-1; d_call: -; clone_size: -; cdr3_length: 14; j_call: TRBJ2-7; cdr3_nt: TGCGCCAGCAGCCAAGTTTTATCGGGGGACGAGCAGTACTTC; cdr3_aa: CASSQVLSGDEQYF
v_call: TRBV7-2; d_call: -; clone_size: -; cdr3_length: 14; j_call: TRBJ1-1; cdr3_nt: TGTGCCAGCAGCTTCGGGTCCCTGAACACTGAAGCTTTCTTT; cdr3_aa: CASSFGSLNTEAFF
v_call: TRBV5-1; d_call: -; clone_size: once; cdr3_length: 13; j_call: TRBJ2-5; cdr3_nt: TGCGCCAGCAGGGGGCCAAGTGGAGAGACCCAGTACTTC; cdr3_aa: CASRGPSGETQYF
v_call: TRBV28; d_call: -; clone_size: few; cdr3_length: 14; j_call: TRBJ2-5; cdr3_nt: TGTGCCAGCAGTCCATGGGGGGCGACTGAGACCCAGTACTTC; cdr3_aa: CASSPWGATETQYF
v_call: TRBV5-6; d_call: -; clone_size: -; cdr3_length: 15; j_call: TRBJ2-3; cdr3_nt: TGTGCCAGCAGTCTCCTACTGACAGGCCCAGATACGCAGTATTTT; cdr3_aa: CASSLLLTGPDTQYF
v_call: TRBV9; d_call: -; clone_size: few; cdr3_length: 14; j_call: TRBJ2-4; cdr3_nt: TGTGCCAGCAGCGCCTCGACACCGTTGAACATTCAGTACTTC; cdr3_aa: CASSASTPLNIQYF